Below are 7 T cell receptor beta chains sequenced from a single sample in a study of cytomegalovirus exposure and HLA in healthy donors. Primers included in the PCR were 60 Vbeta and 13 Jbeta primers. Using immunoSEQ multiplex PCR, the repertoire was profiled, and TCRdb retains in-frame clones only, with some absent. The sample has about 190,000 clones; 75% to 85% are singletons. The sample taken for sequencing was PBMCs. These receptors came from a woman in her 50s in good health and CMV-seronegative.

The rearrangement links TRBV6-5 to TRBJ2-7; tentative D call: TRBD2 (7 bases). Germline V gene sequence: CDR1 MNHEY, CDR2 SVGAGI. V was shortened by 6 bases and J by 4 bases, with 19 bases between the two germline ends. The CDR3 length is 15 residues. The CDR3 DNA reads as TGTGCCAGCAGCCTGGGGGAGGGGGGATTATACGAGCAGTACTTC. Translating gives CASSLGEGGLYEQYF.

This clone came up a few times. The rearrangement joins TRBV5-4 to TRBJ1-4; no definite D call. From germline, CDR1 is SGHNT and CDR2 YYREEE (reference sequence). CDR3 length: 14 amino acids. With 3 bases removed from V and 8 bases from J, the gap between germline ends came to 14 bases. The CDR3 loop is CASSSRPRGEKLFF. CDR3 bases: TGTGCCAGCAGCTCCCGGCCCCGCGGGGAAAAACTGTTTTTT. The entire variable domain, with the rest obtained from reference TRBV5-4 and TRBJ1-4, is as follows: ETGVTQSPTHLIKTRGQQVTLRCSSQSGHNTVSWYQQALGQGPQFIFQYYREEENGRGNFPPRFSGLQFPNYSSELNVNALELDDSALYLCASSSRPRGEKLFFGSGTQLSVL.

For the CDR3, the DNA is TGTGCCAGCAGAAGACAGGGCTATCAGCCCCAGCATTTT. Translation gives CASRRQGYQPQHF. V is TRBV27 and J is TRBJ1-5; TRBD1 aligns across 7 bases. This CDR3 region has 13 residues. Germline CDR1 reads MNHEY; CDR2 reads SMNVEV (reference sequence). V dropped 6 bases and J dropped 5; count of bases not matched to a gene: 4.

The V and J genes are TRBV10-3 and TRBJ1-2, with 7 nucleotides matching TRBD1. Germline assignment: CDR1 ENHRY and CDR2 SYGVKD. With V trimmed by 8 bases and J by 5 bases, 2 bases remained unmatched. The CDR3 length is 11 residues. The CDR3 loop is CAIAGGYGYTF. CDR3 nucleotides: TGTGCCATCGCAGGGGGTTATGGCTACACCTTC.

The chain couples TRBV28 to TRBJ2-5, with 7 bases that match TRBD1. V trimming: 6 bases; J trimming: 5 bases; junction bases outside the gene matches: 12. Germline CDR1 MDHEN, CDR2 SYDVKM. The CDR3 is 15 amino acids. CDR3 sequence reads: CASRRADRSRETQYF. CDR3 DNA: TGTGCCAGCAGACGGGCGGACAGGTCGAGGGAGACCCAGTACTTC.

The chain couples TRBV18 to TRBJ1-5; D not resolved. The CDR3 covers 14 residues. V lost 6 bases and J 3 bases, leaving 12 bases between the germline ends. Germline values: CDR1 KGHSH, CDR2 LQKENI. The CDR3 spells CASSTREPNQPQHF. As DNA, the CDR3 is TGTGCCAGCTCTACTCGGGAACCCAATCAGCCCCAGCATTTT.

This clone was seen at least ten times. The chain recombines TRBV6-5 with TRBJ2-7, with D unclear. The CDR3 sequence is 13 residues long. CDR1 is MNHEY and CDR2 is SVGAGI in the germline V gene. Trimming stripped 6 bases from V and 7 bases from J, with 16 bases between. The CDR3 is CASSLGLSGEQYF. The CDR3 DNA is TGTGCCAGCAGCTTGGGCTTGAGTGGGGAGCAGTACTTC.